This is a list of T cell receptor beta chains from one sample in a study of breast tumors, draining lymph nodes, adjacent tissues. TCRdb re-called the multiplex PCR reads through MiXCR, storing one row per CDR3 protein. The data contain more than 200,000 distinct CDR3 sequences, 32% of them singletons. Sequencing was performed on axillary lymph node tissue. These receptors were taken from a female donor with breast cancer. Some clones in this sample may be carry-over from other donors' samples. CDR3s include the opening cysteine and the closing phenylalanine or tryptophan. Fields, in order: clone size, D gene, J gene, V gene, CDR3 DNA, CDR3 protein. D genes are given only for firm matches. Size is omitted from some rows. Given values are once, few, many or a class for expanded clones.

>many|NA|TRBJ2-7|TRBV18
TGTGCCAGCTCACCTGGGCAGAACTACGAGCAGTACTTC
CASSPGQNYEQYF
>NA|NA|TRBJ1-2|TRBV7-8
TGTGCCAGCACCACGAGCCCCTCGACAGGCCTCTATGGCTACACCTTC
CASTTSPSTGLYGYTF
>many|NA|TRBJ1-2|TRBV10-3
TGTGCCATCAGTGAGTTCGGTGGCTACACCTTC
CAISEFGGYTF
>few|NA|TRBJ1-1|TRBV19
TGTGCCAGTAGTATTATGAGCGGGGATGACACTGAAGCTTTCTTT
CASSIMSGDDTEAFF
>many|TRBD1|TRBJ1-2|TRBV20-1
TGCAGTGCTGGCGGACAGGCCATTGGCTACACCTTC
CSAGGQAIGYTF
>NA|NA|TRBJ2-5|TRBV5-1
TGCGCCAGCAGCTTACAGGGAAGGTTTAAAGAGACCCAGCACTTC
CASSLQGRFKETQHF
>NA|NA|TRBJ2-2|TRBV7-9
TGTACCAGCAGCTCTATCGCGAACACCGGGGAGCTGCTTTTT
CTSSSIANTGELLF
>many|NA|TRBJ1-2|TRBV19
TGTGCCAGTAGTTTCCGGACATCTAACTATGGCTACACCTTC
CASSFRTSNYGYTF
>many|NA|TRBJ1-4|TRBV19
TGTGCCAGTAGCAGCGCCCGGGTCCGTAATGAAAAACTGTTTTTT
CASSSARVRNEKLFF
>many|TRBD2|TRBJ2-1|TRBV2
TGTGCCAGCAGTGCCCTAGCGGGAGGGGAGCAGTTCTTC
CASSALAGGEQFF
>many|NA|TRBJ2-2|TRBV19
TGTGCCAGTATTAGGACAGCGAACACCGGGGAGCTGTTTTTT
CASIRTANTGELFF
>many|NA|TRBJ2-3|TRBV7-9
TGTGCCAGCAGCTTCGAGCGCGGGGATACGCAGTATTTT
CASSFERGDTQYF
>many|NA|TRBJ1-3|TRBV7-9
TGTGCCAGCAGCTTAGGTAGGGGCGGACGCAGCTCTGGAAACACCATATATTTT
CASSLGRGGRSSGNTIYF
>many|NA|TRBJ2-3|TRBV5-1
TGCGCCAGCAGCTTGTTCGTTGGTGGGGATACGCAGTATTTT
CASSLFVGGDTQYF
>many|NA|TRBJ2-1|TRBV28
TGTGCCAGCAGGAGGAGGTCCTACAATGAGCAGTTCTTC
CASRRRSYNEQFF
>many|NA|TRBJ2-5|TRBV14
TGTGCCAGCAGCCAGGGGAGGCTCGTGAAGACCCAGTACTTC
CASSQGRLVKTQYF
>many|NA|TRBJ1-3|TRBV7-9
TGTGCCAGCAGCTTAGGTCCCGCCTCTGGAAACACCATATATTTT
CASSLGPASGNTIYF
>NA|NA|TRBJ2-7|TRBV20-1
TGCAGTGCTAGCCGGCATTCCGGGAGAAGGTACGAGCAGTACTTC
CSASRHSGRRYEQYF
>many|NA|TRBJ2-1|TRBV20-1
TGCAGTGCTGACACGGGACGGAGGGACAATGAGCAGTTCTTC
CSADTGRRDNEQFF
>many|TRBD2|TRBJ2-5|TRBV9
TGTGCCAGCAGCGTAGGGATAGCGGGAGTCCAAGAGACCCAGTACTTC
CASSVGIAGVQETQYF
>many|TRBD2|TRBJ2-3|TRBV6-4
TGTGCCAAGCGCCGGGAGGGATTACCAGATACGCAGTATTTT
CAKRREGLPDTQYF
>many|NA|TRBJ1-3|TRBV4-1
TGCGCCAGCAGCCGTAGTAAGGATTTTGAAAACACCATATATTTT
CASSRSKDFENTIYF
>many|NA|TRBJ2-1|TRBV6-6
TGTGCCAGCAGCCTAAAGATCTACAATGAGCAGTTCTTC
CASSLKIYNEQFF
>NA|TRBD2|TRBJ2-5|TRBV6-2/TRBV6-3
TGTGCCAGCAGGCCGGGGGAGGGCGGCCGAGAGACCCAGTACTTC
CASRPGEGGRETQYF